These 25 T cell receptor beta chains came from one sample sequenced in a study of T cells in Graves' hyperthyroidism and ophthalmopathy. There were TCR beta CDR3 regions amplified from RNA transcripts. With the HTBI primer set, the TCR CDR3 went through a first round of RT-PCR. TCRdb called the multiplex PCR reads again in MiXCR, with one record for every CDR3 protein. This table holds some 250,000 distinct CDR3 sequences, more than 14% found once. Sequenced input: blood. The receptors come from a woman aged 40 to 50 with Graves' hyperthyroidism that later progressed to Graves' ophthalmopathy.

This clonotype appeared many times. This chain links TRBV6-1 with TRBJ1-5; 7 bases line up with TRBD1. This CDR3 is 16 amino acids long. The V gene end was trimmed by 4 bases and the J gene end by 2 bases; junction bases not matched to a gene: 8. Germline V CDR1 and CDR2: MNHNS, SASEGT. CDR3 amino acids: CASSGLGGLGNQPQHF. Written as DNA, the CDR3 is TGTGCCAGCAGTGGATTAGGGGGCCTTGGCAATCAGCCCCAGCATTTT.

V gene TRBV29-1 combines with J gene TRBJ2-2; D uncertain. Between the trimmed V and J ends, which lost 2 bases and 3 bases, there was a span of 10 bases. Germline lookup yields CDR1 SQVTM and CDR2 ANQGSEA. The CDR3 is 14 amino acids. CDR3 in DNA: TGCAGCGTTGAATTGCAGGATGACACCGGGGAGCTGTTTTTT. Amino acid sequence: CSVELQDDTGELFF.

There are many counts of this clonotype. V is TRBV7-3 and J is TRBJ2-6; 7 nucleotides line up with TRBD2. The J segment lost 4 bases and the V segment lost 0 bases, leaving 6 bases of the junction unmatched. Germline V lookup: CDR1 SGHTA, CDR2 FQGTGA. This CDR3 has 17 residues. CDR3 nucleotides: TGTGCCAGCAGCTTAACGGCGGGAGTAGCGGGGGCCAACGTCCTGACTTTC. Translated: CASSLTAGVAGANVLTF.

The chain couples TRBV2 to TRBJ2-5, with 13 bases aligning to TRBD2. V lost 7 bases, J lost 4 bases, and 3 bases stayed unmatched. Germline CDR1 and CDR2: SNHLY and FYNNEI. This CDR3 has 14 amino acids. The CDR3 bases are TGTGCCAGCAAGACTAGCGGGAGGACAGAGACCCAGTACTTC. Residues: CASKTSGRTETQYF.

This clonotype was detected many times. V is TRBV12-3 or TRBV12-4 and J is TRBJ2-7; 9 bases are a match to TRBD2. The CDR3 sequence is 15 residues long. The V gene end was trimmed by 5 bases and the J gene end by 2 bases; junction bases not matched to a gene: 7. The CDR3 bases are TGTGCCAGCAGTATATTTAGCGGGAGTGCCTACGAGCAGTACTTC. Translated, it gives CASSIFSGSAYEQYF.

The V and J genes are TRBV20-1 and TRBJ1-2, with 8 bases that match TRBD1. The CDR3 has 15 amino acids. Germline V gives CDR1 DFQATT, CDR2 SNEGSKA (reference sequence). V was pared by 5 bases and J by 7 bases, with 15 bases of the junction left unmatched. The CDR3: CSAEKTGVWILGYTF. For the CDR3, the DNA is TGCAGTGCTGAAAAGACAGGGGTGTGGATACTTGGCTACACCTTC.

This clonotype was picked up many times. This rearrangement joins TRBV9 to TRBJ2-2; D is uncertain. In germline, CDR1 is SGDLS, CDR2 YYNGEE. V was trimmed by 4 bases and J by 3 bases, leaving 10 bases between them. The CDR3 extends over 14 amino acids. The CDR3 nucleotides are TGTGCCAGCAGCCCAGGTCCTGACACCGGGGAGCTGTTTTTT. Amino acid sequence: CASSPGPDTGELFF.

DNA of the CDR3: TGTGCCAGCAGCTGGGGACAGGGGCAGCCCCAGCATTTT. Encoded protein: CASSWGQGQPQHF. The gene calls are TRBV7-8 and TRBJ1-5, with 10 bases matching TRBD1. Germline V gene sequence: CDR1 SGHVS, CDR2 FQNEAQ. Losses at the gene ends were 4 bases for V and 7 bases for J; bases not matched to a gene: 1. The CDR3 spans 13 residues.

This clonotype was recorded many times. This chain joins TRBV6-5 and TRBJ1-3; D is unresolved. CDR1 is MNHEY and CDR2 is SVGAGI in the germline V gene. This CDR3 comprises 16 residues. Trimming removed 2 bases at V and 0 bases at J, with 11 bases between. The CDR3 sequence: CASSYGDTSSGNTIYF. The CDR3 nucleotides read TGTGCCAGCAGTTACGGAGACACAAGCTCTGGAAACACCATATATTTT.

This clonotype was picked up a small number of times. The CDR3 nucleotides are TGTGCCTGGAGCGGATACAATTCACCCCTCCACTTT. This gives the protein CAWSGYNSPLHF. The V and J genes are TRBV30 and TRBJ1-6, with D hard to call. This CDR3 comprises 12 residues. Germline V gives CDR1 GTSNPN, CDR2 SVGIG (reference sequence). Trimming took 3 bases from V and 7 from J, leaving 7 bases between them. Based on the CDR3 plus reference TRBV30 and TRBJ1-6, the full variable domain is SQTIHQWPATLVQPVGSPLSLECTVEGTSNPNLYWYRQAAGRGLQLLFYSVGIGQISSEVPQNLSASRPQDRQFILSSKKLLLSDSGFYLCAWSGYNSPLHFGNGTRLTVT.

The chain is built from TRBV20-1 and TRBJ1-1; TRBD1 agrees at 11 bases. Trimming took 2 bases from V and 8 from J; bases not matched to a gene: 10. The CDR3 spans 15 residues. The germline V gene has CDR1 DFQATT and CDR2 SNEGSKA (reference sequence). The CDR3 bases are TGCAGTGCTAGACCGGATTGGGACAGGGGGGTCGAAGCTTTCTTT. Amino acid sequence: CSARPDWDRGVEAFF.

This clonotype was picked up a small number of times. The chain combines TRBV20-1 with TRBJ2-1, with 10 bases fitting TRBD2. J gave up 7 bases and V 3 bases, and 9 bases lay outside the gene matches. The CDR3 runs 15 residues. Germline CDR1 and CDR2: DFQATT and SNEGSKA (reference sequence). CDR3 nucleotides: TGCAGTGCTAGTCCCCTAGCGGGAGTTTTAAATGAGCAGTTCTTC. Translated: CSASPLAGVLNEQFF.

This clonotype has ten or more counts. The rearrangement uses TRBV28 and TRBJ1-5; D may be TRBD1 (5 bases). The V gene lost 1 base and the J gene lost 6 bases, with 16 bases spanning the gap. The germline V gene encodes CDR1 MDHEN and CDR2 SYDVKM. The CDR3 sequence is 16 residues long. The CDR3 reads CASSLFGGGPRQPQHF. The CDR3, as DNA: TGTGCCAGCAGTTTATTTGGTGGGGGACCCCGTCAGCCCCAGCATTTT.

In regard to this clonotype: This may arise from a read error, as a much more abundant clone is one base away. The chain couples TRBV20-1 to TRBJ2-2; 8 bases line up with TRBD2. The CDR3 totals 14 residues. The germline gives CDR1 DFQATT, CDR2 SNEGSKA (reference sequence). The V gene end was trimmed by 6 bases and the J gene end by 1 base; junction bases not matched to a gene: 4. The CDR3 sequence: CSARLAWNTGELFF. CDR3 bases: TGCAGTGCCCGACTAGCGTGGAACACCGGGGAGCTGTTTTTT.

This clonotype was seen a few times. The V and J genes are TRBV6-1 and TRBJ2-1; weak D call: TRBD2 (5 bases). The CDR3 loop spans 14 amino acids. CDR1 MNHNS and CDR2 SASEGT come from the germline V gene. Trimming shortened V by 8 bases and J by 8 bases, and 19 bases separated the two germline ends. CDR3 sequence: CASRDWVLIHEQFF. The CDR3, as DNA: TGTGCCAGCCGGGATTGGGTACTCATTCATGAGCAGTTCTTC.

This clonotype was counted many times. The V and J genes are TRBV29-1 and TRBJ2-2; possibly TRBD1 for D (6 bases). Germline V CDR1 and CDR2: SQVTM, ANQGSEA. The CDR3 runs 15 residues. V shed 1 base and J shed 1 base, with 10 bases lying between them. This CDR3 is CSVEGQELNTGELFF. CDR3 DNA sequence: TGCAGCGTTGAAGGACAGGAGCTGAACACCGGGGAGCTGTTTTTT.

V gene TRBV24-1 combines with J gene TRBJ2-7; D could derive from TRBD1 or TRBD2 (5 bases each). The germline CDR1 and CDR2 sequences are KGHDR and SFDVKD. Trimming removed 1 base from V and 3 bases from J, with 12 bases in between. The CDR3 has 15 residues. The CDR3 nucleotides are TGTGCCACCAGTGATTTTGTCGGGGACCGCTACGAGCAGTACTTC. Translating it yields CATSDFVGDRYEQYF.

In its sample, this clonotype was seen many times. The V gene is TRBV9, the J gene TRBJ1-6, with TRBD1 as a possible D gene (6 bases). The V gene's germline CDR1 is SGDLS and CDR2 YYNGEE. Trimming cost V 0 bases and J 7 bases, with 14 bases left between them. CDR3 length: 16 amino acids. The CDR3 bases are TGTGCCAGCAGCGTAGATCATGGACAGCTGAATTCACCCCTCCACTTT. It yields the protein CASSVDHGQLNSPLHF.

This clonotype showed up just a few times. This rearrangement joins TRBV27 to TRBJ2-2, with D maybe TRBD2 (6 bases). CDR1 and CDR2 (germline): MNHEY, SMNVEV (reference sequence). The CDR3 is 13 residues long. V lost 7 bases and J 6 bases, leaving 12 bases between the germline ends. The CDR3 loop reads CASTFRGSGELFF. The CDR3, as DNA: TGTGCCAGCACTTTTCGGGGGTCCGGGGAGCTGTTTTTT.

This clonotype appeared many times. The V gene is TRBV28, the J gene TRBJ2-1; a possible D gene is TRBD2 (6 bases). This CDR3 region has 12 residues. The ends were cut back, 7 bases at V and 8 bases at J, with 12 bases in the middle. The V gene's germline CDR1 is MDHEN and CDR2 SYDVKM. The CDR3 loop is CASIGPGDEQFF. The CDR3 DNA is TGTGCCAGCATCGGTCCGGGAGATGAGCAGTTCTTC.

This clonotype was picked up many times. The chain uses TRBV7-9 and TRBJ2-1, with D uncertain. Germline V gene sequence: CDR1 SEHNR, CDR2 FQNEAQ (reference sequence). The CDR3 is 18 residues long. V was pared by 4 bases and J by 7 bases, with 26 bases between. CDR3 amino acids: CASSSSVPRGPGLNEQFF. CDR3 DNA sequence: TGTGCCAGCAGCTCCTCGGTCCCGAGAGGACCTGGATTGAATGAGCAGTTCTTC.

The genes are TRBV2 and TRBJ2-7, with TRBD2 matching 14 bases. J was trimmed by 6 bases and V by 4 bases; bases with no gene match: 5. The CDR3 covers 15 residues. Germline V lookup: CDR1 SNHLY, CDR2 FYNNEI. The CDR3 protein is CASSGLAGGPGEQYF. CDR3 sequence (DNA): TGTGCCAGCAGTGGACTAGCGGGAGGGCCAGGCGAGCAGTACTTC.

This chain links TRBV28 with TRBJ2-7; a possible D gene is TRBD1 (6 bases). The DNA end is a closer match to TRBJ2-1, so the J assignment may be wrong. Germline CDR1 is MDHEN and CDR2 is SYDVKM. The CDR3 is 14 amino acids. CDR3 coding DNA: TGTGCCAGCAGTTCCCAGGGGACAAACTACGAGCAGTTCTTC. Translated, it gives CASSSQGTNYEQFF.

This clonotype was seen many times. V is TRBV28 and J is TRBJ1-5, with TRBD1 matching over 7 bases. CDR1 is MDHEN and CDR2 is SYDVKM in the germline V gene. V lost 2 bases to trimming and J lost 2 bases; unmatched junction nucleotides: 12. This CDR3 contains 18 residues. CDR3 DNA: TGTGCCAGCAGTTTAAGGGGTCAAGGACAGGTGGGCAATCAGCCCCAGCATTTT. Encoded protein: CASSLRGQGQVGNQPQHF. Combining the CDR3 with reference TRBV28 and TRBJ1-5 gives the whole variable domain DVKVTQSSRYLVKRTGEKVFLECVQDMDHENMFWYRQDPGLGLRLIYFSYDVKMKEKGDIPEGYSVSREKKERFSLILESASTNQTSMYLCASSLRGQGQVGNQPQHFGDGTRLSIL.

This sequence joins TRBV20-1 and TRBJ2-7, with TRBD2 matching over 8 bases. The CDR3 runs to 14 residues. In germline, CDR1 is DFQATT, CDR2 SNEGSKA (reference sequence). After removal of 7 bases from V and 3 bases from J, the junction contained 11 bases not matched to a gene. The chain's CDR3 is CSVRGTRGNYEQYF. The CDR3 DNA follows: TGCAGTGTCAGAGGGACTAGGGGGAACTACGAGCAGTACTTC.